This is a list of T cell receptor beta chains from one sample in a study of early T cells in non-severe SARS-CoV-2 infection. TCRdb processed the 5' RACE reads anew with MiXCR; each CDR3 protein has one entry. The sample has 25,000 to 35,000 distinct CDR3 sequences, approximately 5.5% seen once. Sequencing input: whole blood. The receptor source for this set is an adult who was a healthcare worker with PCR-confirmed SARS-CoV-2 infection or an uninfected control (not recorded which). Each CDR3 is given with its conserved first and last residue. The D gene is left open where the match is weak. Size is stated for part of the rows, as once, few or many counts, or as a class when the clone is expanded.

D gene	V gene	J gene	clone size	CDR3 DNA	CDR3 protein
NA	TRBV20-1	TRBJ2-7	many	TGCAGTGCTACGTCCGGACTGCCCTTCTACGAGCAGTACTTC	CSATSGLPFYEQYF
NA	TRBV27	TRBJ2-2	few	TGTGCCAGCAGTCTCGGCAGGAGGCCCACCGGGGAGCTGTTTTTT	CASSLGRRPTGELFF
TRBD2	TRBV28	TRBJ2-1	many	TGTGCCAGCAGTACCCACCCTTTGACTAGCGGGAGGGGGTATGAGCAGTTCTTC	CASSTHPLTSGRGYEQFF
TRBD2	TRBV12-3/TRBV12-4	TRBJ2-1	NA	TGTGCCAGCAGTTTGGGGACTAGCGGGGGCAGCTCCTACAATGAGCAGTTCTTC	CASSLGTSGGSSYNEQFF
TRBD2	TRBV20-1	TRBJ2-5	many	TGCAGTGCTAGGGACCTAGCGGGAGCGGAAGAGACCCAGTACTTC	CSARDLAGAEETQYF
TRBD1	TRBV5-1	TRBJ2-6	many	TGCGCCAGCAGCCGCGGACAGGGTGGGCACTCTGGGGCCAACGTCCTGACTTTC	CASSRGQGGHSGANVLTF
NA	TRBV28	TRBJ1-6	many	TGTGCCAGCGCGTCCGGACAGCGGGTGTATTCACCCCTCCACTTT	CASASGQRVYSPLHF
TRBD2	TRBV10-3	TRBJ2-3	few	TGTGCCATCAGTGGTACTAGCGGGACGGCAGATACGCAGTATTTT	CAISGTSGTADTQYF
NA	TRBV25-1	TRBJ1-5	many	TGTGCCAGCAGTGTCACAGGAAATCAGCCCCAGCATTTT	CASSVTGNQPQHF
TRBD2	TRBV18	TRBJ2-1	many	TGTGCCAGCTCACCCGGACTAGCGGGTGAGCAGTTCTTC	CASSPGLAGEQFF
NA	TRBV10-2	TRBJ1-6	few	TGCGCCAGCAGTGAGACGGGGAGCGAGAATTCACCCCTCCACTTT	CASSETGSENSPLHF
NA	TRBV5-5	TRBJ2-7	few	TGTGCCAGCAGCTTACCGGTTCCCTACGAGCAGTACTTC	CASSLPVPYEQYF
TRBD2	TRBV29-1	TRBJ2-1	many	TGCAGCGTTATGGCTAGCGGGATGGGGGGGAACAATGAGCAGTTCTTC	CSVMASGMGGNNEQFF
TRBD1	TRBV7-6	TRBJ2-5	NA	TGTGCCAGCAGCTCCTTCGAGGGGGCTTTTGAGACCCAGTACTTC	CASSSFEGAFETQYF
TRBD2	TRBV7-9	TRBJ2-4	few	TGTGCCAGCAGCTCCGGACTAGGAATGGCCAAAAACATTCAGTACTTC	CASSSGLGMAKNIQYF
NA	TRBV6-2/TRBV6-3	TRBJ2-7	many	TGTGCCAGCAGTTACCGCCGGGACGAGCAGTACTTC	CASSYRRDEQYF
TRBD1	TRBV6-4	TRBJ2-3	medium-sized	TGTGCCAGCAGTGGGACAGGGGGCACAGATACGCAGTATTTT	CASSGTGGTDTQYF
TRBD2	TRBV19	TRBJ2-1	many	TGTGCCAGTAGTACATTCCTAGCGGGAGGCAATGAGCAGTTCTTC	CASSTFLAGGNEQFF
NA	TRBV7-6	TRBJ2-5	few	TGTGCCAGCAGCACAAACAGGGAAAAGACCCAGTACTTC	CASSTNREKTQYF
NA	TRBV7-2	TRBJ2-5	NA	TGTGCCAGCAGCTTCCCTCCCGCGGAGACCCAGTACTTC	CASSFPPAETQYF
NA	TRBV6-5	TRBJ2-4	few	TGTGCCAGCCGGGGTGGCGGAAACATTCAGTACTTC	CASRGGGNIQYF
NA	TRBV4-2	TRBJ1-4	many	TGTGCCAGCAGCCAGGCCATCAGGGAAACTAATGAAAAACTGTTTTTT	CASSQAIRETNEKLFF
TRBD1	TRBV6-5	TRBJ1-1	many	TGTGCCAGCAGTTTTGACAGGGGAGGCACTGAAGCTTTCTTT	CASSFDRGGTEAFF
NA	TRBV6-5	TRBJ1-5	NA	TGTGCCAGCAGGGGACACGGCAGGAGCAATCAGCCCCAGCATTTT	CASRGHGRSNQPQHF
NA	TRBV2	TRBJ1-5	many	TGTGCCAGCAGTGAACTTGGTCTGGACAATCAGCCCCAGCATTTT	CASSELGLDNQPQHF
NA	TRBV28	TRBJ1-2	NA	TGTGCCAGCAGTCCGGCCAGATCTAACTATGGCTACACCTTC	CASSPARSNYGYTF
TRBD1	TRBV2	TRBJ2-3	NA	TGTGCCAGCCTCTCCTACAGGACAGGTCCCACAGATACGCAGTATTTT	CASLSYRTGPTDTQYF
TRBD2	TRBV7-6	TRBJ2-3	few	TGTGCCAGCAGCCGACTAGCGGGAACAGATACGCAGTATTTT	CASSRLAGTDTQYF
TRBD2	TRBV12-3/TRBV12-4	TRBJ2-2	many	TGTGCCAGCAAAATTTACAGACTTGGGGCTAGCGGAACGAACACCGGGGAGCTGTTTTTT	CASKIYRLGASGTNTGELFF
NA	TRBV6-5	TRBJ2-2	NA	TGTGCCAGCAGGGAGATTACCCACACCGGGGAGCTGTTTTTT	CASREITHTGELFF
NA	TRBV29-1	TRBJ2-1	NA	TGCAGCGCCCGTACCGGGACCTCTAGCTACAATGAGCAGTTCTTC	CSARTGTSSYNEQFF
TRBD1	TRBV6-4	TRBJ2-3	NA	TGTGCCAGCAGTGACGGGACAGGGGACACAGATACGCAGTATTTT	CASSDGTGDTDTQYF
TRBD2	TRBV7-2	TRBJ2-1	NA	TGTGCCAGCAGCACCAATGCGGGAGCTAGTGAGCAGTTCTTC	CASSTNAGASEQFF
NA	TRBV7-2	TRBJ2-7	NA	TGTGCCAGCAGCTTAGTTCTGGGCGGGAACGAGCAGTACTTC	CASSLVLGGNEQYF
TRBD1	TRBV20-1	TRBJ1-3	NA	TGCAGTGCGTCACAGGGGACTGGAAACACCATATATTTT	CSASQGTGNTIYF